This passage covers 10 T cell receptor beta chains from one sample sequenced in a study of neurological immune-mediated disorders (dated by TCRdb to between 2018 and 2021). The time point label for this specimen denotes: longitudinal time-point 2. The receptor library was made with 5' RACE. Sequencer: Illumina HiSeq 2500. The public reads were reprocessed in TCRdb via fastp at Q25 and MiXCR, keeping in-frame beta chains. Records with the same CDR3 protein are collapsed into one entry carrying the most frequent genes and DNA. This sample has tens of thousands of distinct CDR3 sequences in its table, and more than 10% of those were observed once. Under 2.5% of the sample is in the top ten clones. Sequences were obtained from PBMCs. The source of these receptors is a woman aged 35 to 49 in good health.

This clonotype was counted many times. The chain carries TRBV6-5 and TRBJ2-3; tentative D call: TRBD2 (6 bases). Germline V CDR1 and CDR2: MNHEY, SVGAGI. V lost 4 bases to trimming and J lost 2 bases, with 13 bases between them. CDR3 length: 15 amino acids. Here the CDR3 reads CASSWDLGDTDTQYF. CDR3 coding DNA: TGTGCCAGCAGTTGGGACTTAGGGGACACAGATACGCAGTATTTT.

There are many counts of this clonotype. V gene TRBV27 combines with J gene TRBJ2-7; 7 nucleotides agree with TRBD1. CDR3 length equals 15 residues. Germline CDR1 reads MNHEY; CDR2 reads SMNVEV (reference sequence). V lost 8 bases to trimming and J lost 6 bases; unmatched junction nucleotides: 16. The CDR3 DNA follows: TGTGCCAGCGGCTACTCAGGGGGTACCGCCGCCGAGCAGTACTTC. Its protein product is CASGYSGGTAAEQYF.

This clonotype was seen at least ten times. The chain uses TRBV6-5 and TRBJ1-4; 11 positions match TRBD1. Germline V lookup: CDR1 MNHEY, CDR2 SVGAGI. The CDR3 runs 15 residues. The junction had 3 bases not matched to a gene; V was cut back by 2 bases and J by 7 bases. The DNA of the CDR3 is TGTGCCAGCAGTTACGGACAGGGGGCGGGTGAAAAACTGTTTTTT. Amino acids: CASSYGQGAGEKLFF.

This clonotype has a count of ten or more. The CDR3 DNA sequence: TGTGCCAGCAGCTTGGTACTGGGTCGTGACACCGGGGAGCTGTTTTTT. Translated, it gives CASSLVLGRDTGELFF. The J gene is TRBJ2-2, the V gene TRBV5-4; D ambiguous. The CDR3 extends over 16 amino acids. V was cut by 0 bases and J by 3 bases, with 12 bases left in between. From germline, CDR1 is SGHNT and CDR2 YYREEE (reference sequence).

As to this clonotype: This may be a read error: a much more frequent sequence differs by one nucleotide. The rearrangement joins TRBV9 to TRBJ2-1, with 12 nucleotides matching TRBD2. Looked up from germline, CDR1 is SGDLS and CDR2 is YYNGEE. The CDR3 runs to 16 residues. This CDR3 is CASSVLAGGIGNGQFF. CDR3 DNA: TGTGCCAGCAGCGTGCTAGCGGGAGGGATAGGAAATGGGCAGTTCTTC.

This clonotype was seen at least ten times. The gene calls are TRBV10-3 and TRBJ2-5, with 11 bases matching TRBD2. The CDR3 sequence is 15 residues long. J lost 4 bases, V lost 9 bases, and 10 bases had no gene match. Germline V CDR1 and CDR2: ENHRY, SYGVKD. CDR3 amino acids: CAISGSGRAGETQYF. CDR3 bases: TGTGCCATTTCGGGTAGCGGGAGGGCCGGAGAGACCCAGTACTTC.

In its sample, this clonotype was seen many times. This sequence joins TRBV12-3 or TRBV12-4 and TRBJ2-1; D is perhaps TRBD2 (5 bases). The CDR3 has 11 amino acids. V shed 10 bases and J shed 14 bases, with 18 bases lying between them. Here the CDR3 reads CATPLPRAEFF. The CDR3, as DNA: TGTGCCACCCCTCTGCCGAGGGCTGAGTTCTTC.

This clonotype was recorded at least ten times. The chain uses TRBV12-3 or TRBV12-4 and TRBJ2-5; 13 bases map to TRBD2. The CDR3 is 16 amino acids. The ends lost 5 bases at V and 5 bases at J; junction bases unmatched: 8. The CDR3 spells CASSPGLAGVAETQYF. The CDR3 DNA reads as TGTGCCAGCAGTCCAGGACTAGCGGGAGTTGCTGAGACCCAGTACTTC.

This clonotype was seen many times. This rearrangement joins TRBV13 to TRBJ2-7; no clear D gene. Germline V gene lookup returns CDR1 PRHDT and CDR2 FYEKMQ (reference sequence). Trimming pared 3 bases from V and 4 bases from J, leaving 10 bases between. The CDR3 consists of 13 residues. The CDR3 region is CASSFFSDYEQYF. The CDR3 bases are TGTGCCAGCAGCTTTTTTTCAGATTACGAGCAGTACTTC.

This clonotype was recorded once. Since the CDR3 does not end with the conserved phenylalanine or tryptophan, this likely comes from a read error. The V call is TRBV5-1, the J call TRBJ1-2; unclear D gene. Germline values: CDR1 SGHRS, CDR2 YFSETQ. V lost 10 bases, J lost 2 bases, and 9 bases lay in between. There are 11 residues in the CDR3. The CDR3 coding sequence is TGCGCCGGCAAGGAAAACTATGGCTACACCTTA. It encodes CAGKENYGYTL.